The 24 T cell receptor beta chains presented below share a single source sample, sequenced in a study of beta chain features in type 1 diabetes. Study-level points and caveats: For Type 1 diabetes patients, all four CD4+ subsets carried TCRB CDR3s that were moderately but significantly shorter.

Antigen specificity for these receptors is unknown. The study reverse transcribed the entire isolated RNA, so it sequenced expressed TCRB transcripts. Assay used: immunoSEQ multiplex PCR; TCRdb lists only in-frame clones, some missing. Counted here are 250,000 to 350,000 clones, roughly 15% occurring once; the ten biggest clones make up around 0.015%. Source material: naive CD4+ T cells from blood. Every receptor here comes from a man aged 18 to 30 with type 1 diabetes.

A word on this clone: Different DNA sequences within this sample yield the same CDR3. This chain links TRBV11-2 with TRBJ2-7; D remains ambiguous. Looked up from germline, CDR1 is SGHAT and CDR2 is FQNNGV. There are 11 residues in the CDR3. The V gene lost 5 bases and the J gene lost 1 base, with 3 bases spanning the gap. The DNA for the CDR3 is TGTGCCAGCAGCCCTTCCTACGAGCAGTACTTC. This codes for CASSPSYEQYF.

This chain uses TRBV12-5 with TRBJ2-5, with D perhaps matching TRBD2 (12 bases). The CDR3 loop spans 19 amino acids. With 3 bases removed from V and 4 bases from J, the gap between germline ends came to 27 bases. Germline loops: CDR1 LGHNT, CDR2 FRNRAP. The CDR3 loop is CASGFGQGATSGSGETQYF. The DNA of the CDR3 is TGTGCTAGTGGTTTCGGACAGGGGGCGACTAGCGGGAGTGGAGAGACCCAGTACTTC.

Comments on this clone: This CDR3 is also generated by other DNA sequences in the sample. The chain recombines TRBV5-1 with TRBJ1-1, with 7 bases that match TRBD1. The V gene's germline CDR1 is SGHRS and CDR2 YFSETQ. The ends lost 1 base at V and 2 bases at J; junction bases unmatched: 2. The CDR3 runs 14 residues. CDR3 bases: TGCGCCAGCAGCTTGACAGGGGCCAACACTGAAGCTTTCTTT. Translating gives CASSLTGANTEAFF.

The chain uses TRBV5-6 and TRBJ1-5, with D possibly matching TRBD1 (5 bases). The CDR3 spans 16 residues. The ends were cut back, 3 bases at V and 2 bases at J, with 15 bases in the middle. The germline V gene encodes CDR1 SGHDT and CDR2 YYEEEE. The CDR3, as DNA: TGTGCCAGCAGCTCCCGGACACTGGGGCGCAATCAGCCCCAGCATTTT. This translates into CASSSRTLGRNQPQHF.

V and J are TRBV6-5 and TRBJ1-1; D ambiguous. V was pared by 2 bases and J by 2 bases, with 9 bases between. The CDR3 runs to 14 residues. Germline CDR1 reads MNHEY; CDR2 reads SVGAGI. The CDR3 loop is CASSYRRGNTEAFF. CDR3 nucleotides: TGTGCCAGCAGTTACAGGCGGGGAAACACTGAAGCTTTCTTT.

This chain connects TRBV30 to TRBJ2-4, with D maybe TRBD2 (6 bases). Trimming took 0 bases from V and 12 from J, leaving 15 bases between them. This CDR3 contains 13 residues. CDR1 GTSNPN and CDR2 SVGIG come from the germline V gene (reference sequence). Here the CDR3 reads CAWSVGSGRDQYF. The CDR3 coding sequence is TGTGCCTGGAGTGTAGGCTCAGGGCGGGATCAGTACTTC. Supplemented by reference TRBV30 and TRBJ2-4, the full variable domain reads SQTIHQWPATLVQPVGSPLSLECTVEGTSNPNLYWYRQAAGRGLQLLFYSVGIGQISSEVPQNLSASRPQDRQFILSSKKLLLSDSGFYLCAWSVGSGRDQYFGAGTRLSVL.

The CDR3 nucleotides read TGTGCCTGGAGAACTAGCGGGGGGGCCGGTGAGACCCAGTACTTC. Translation: CAWRTSGGAGETQYF. V and J are TRBV30 and TRBJ2-5, with TRBD2 identical over 13 bases. Germline V gives CDR1 GTSNPN, CDR2 SVGIG (reference sequence). After removal of 3 bases from V and 5 bases from J, the junction contained 6 bases not matched to a gene. The CDR3 length is 15 residues. The full variable domain, rest sourced from reference TRBV30 and TRBJ2-5, is SQTIHQWPATLVQPVGSPLSLECTVEGTSNPNLYWYRQAAGRGLQLLFYSVGIGQISSEVPQNLSASRPQDRQFILSSKKLLLSDSGFYLCAWRTSGGAGETQYFGPGTRLLVL.

V is TRBV5-4 and J is TRBJ2-3; 8 bases are shared with TRBD2. This CDR3 is 16 amino acids long. Germline CDR1 and CDR2: SGHNT and YYREEE (reference sequence). Trimming cost V 2 bases and J 0 bases; bases outside gene matches: 5. The CDR3, as DNA: TGTGCCAGCAGCTTAGCAGCGGGAGTTAGCACAGATACGCAGTATTTT. It encodes CASSLAAGVSTDTQYF.

This clone was seen a handful of times. V usage is TRBV7-9 and J usage is TRBJ2-1, with a weak D call TRBD1 (6 bases). Trimming cost V 3 bases and J 5 bases, with 14 bases left between them. CDR3 length equals 15 residues. Germline V gene data show CDR1 as SEHNR and CDR2 as FQNEAQ (reference sequence). CDR3 protein: CASSFGTIIDNEQFF. CDR3 bases: TGTGCCAGCAGCTTCGGGACAATCATTGACAATGAGCAGTTCTTC. The full variable domain, completed using reference TRBV7-9 and TRBJ2-1, is DTGVSQNPRHKITKRGQNVTFRCDPISEHNRLYWYRQTLGQGPEFLTYFQNEAQLEKSRLLSDRFSAERPKGSFSTLEIQRTEQGDSAMYLCASSFGTIIDNEQFFGPGTRLTVL.

In this sample, this clone turned up a few times. This chain uses TRBV2 with TRBJ1-6, with 8 bases that match TRBD1. CDR3 length: 13 residues. CDR1 and CDR2 from the germline V gene are SNHLY and FYNNEI. The ends lost 7 bases at V and 10 bases at J; junction bases unmatched: 6. The chain's CDR3 is CASKQGVSSPLHF. The CDR3, as DNA: TGTGCCAGCAAACAGGGGGTAAGCTCACCCCTCCACTTT.

This clone was seen only a few times. The V gene is TRBV19, the J gene TRBJ1-1; D is uncertain. Trimming left V 6 bases short and J 9 bases short, with 8 bases between. The CDR3 sequence is 10 residues long. CDR1 is LNHDA and CDR2 is SQIVND in the germline V gene (reference sequence). This chain's CDR3 is CASRGVQAFF. Written as DNA, the CDR3 is TGTGCCAGTAGGGGCGTTCAAGCTTTCTTT.

The count of this clone is one. The chain joins TRBV15 to TRBJ2-5, with 11 bases matching TRBD2. In germline, CDR1 is LNHNV, CDR2 YYDKDF (reference sequence). There are 17 residues in the CDR3. V trimming: 0 bases; J trimming: 5 bases; junction bases outside the gene matches: 8. CDR3 DNA: TGTGCCACCAGCAGAGATTTTAGCGGGGGGGCCGGGGAGACCCAGTACTTC. Protein sequence: CATSRDFSGGAGETQYF.

This clone was counted a few times. The chain couples TRBV9 to TRBJ2-5; the D gene is possibly TRBD2 (5 bases). CDR1 is SGDLS and CDR2 is YYNGEE in the germline V gene. CDR3 length equals 15 residues. The V and J ends lost 0 bases and 4 bases respectively, with 13 bases between them. The CDR3 coding sequence is TGTGCCAGCAGCGTAGACGTAGGAGGCGGAGAGACCCAGTACTTC. Its protein is CASSVDVGGGETQYF.

V gene TRBV2 combines with J gene TRBJ2-5; 8 nucleotides line up with TRBD1. The CDR3 sequence is 14 residues long. The germline V gene encodes CDR1 SNHLY and CDR2 FYNNEI. V gave up 2 bases and J gave up 5 bases; unmatched junction bases: 4. The DNA for the CDR3 is TGTGCCAGCAGTGAAACAGGGGGTGGGGAGACCCAGTACTTC. Its translation: CASSETGGGETQYF.

The rearrangement links TRBV10-3 to TRBJ2-7; TRBD1 matches 9 bases. The junction had 9 bases not matched to a gene; V was cut back by 6 bases and J by 6 bases. In germline, CDR1 is ENHRY, CDR2 SYGVKD. The CDR3 length is 14 residues. CDR3 DNA sequence: TGTGCCATCAGCGGGACAGGGTCGGTCTCCGAGCAGTACTTC. Its protein is CAISGTGSVSEQYF.

This sequence joins TRBV7-2 and TRBJ2-1, with 10 bases that match TRBD2. After removal of 4 bases from V and 4 bases from J, the junction contained 4 bases not matched to a gene. CDR1 and CDR2 (germline): SGHTA, FQGNSA. The CDR3 extends over 15 amino acids. CDR3 nucleotide sequence: TGTGCCAGCAGCTCACCGGGACTAGCGTACAATGAGCAGTTCTTC. Translation: CASSSPGLAYNEQFF.

The chain has TRBV11-2 and TRBJ2-1; D perhaps matches TRBD2 (6 bases). The CDR3 extends over 17 amino acids. Germline loops: CDR1 SGHAT, CDR2 FQNNGV. Trimming cost V 1 base and J 8 bases, with 21 bases left between them. CDR3 coding DNA: TGTGCCAGCAGCTTAGTCTCGCGGGGTCTCAAGGTTTATGAGCAGTTCTTC. Residues: CASSLVSRGLKVYEQFF.

Concerning this clone itself: The sample contains more than one DNA sequence encoding this CDR3. This chain's CDR3 is CASSLVGLAGNEQFF. The CDR3 bases are TGTGCCAGCAGCTTGGTAGGACTAGCGGGGAATGAGCAGTTCTTC. This rearrangement joins TRBV7-2 to TRBJ2-1; TRBD2 matches 12 bases. V trimming: 3 bases; J trimming: 7 bases; junction bases outside the gene matches: 4. The CDR3 totals 15 residues. Germline V lookup: CDR1 SGHTA, CDR2 FQGNSA.

This clone was counted once. The gene calls are TRBV5-1 and TRBJ1-2; TRBD1 might be the D (5 bases). V gave up 0 bases and J gave up 4 bases, with 13 bases separating them. This CDR3 is 15 amino acids long. Germline V gives CDR1 SGHRS, CDR2 YFSETQ. The CDR3 region is CASSLGGGGTYGYTF. CDR3 DNA sequence: TGCGCCAGCAGCTTGGGCGGGGGAGGAACCTATGGCTACACCTTC.

This rearrangement joins TRBV18 to TRBJ1-2; TRBD1 might be the D (5 bases). Germline V lookup: CDR1 KGHSH, CDR2 LQKENI. The CDR3 covers 15 residues. V lost 3 bases to trimming and J lost 0 bases, with 11 bases between them. The CDR3, as DNA: TGTGCCAGCTCACCCCGTGACAGAGCTAACTATGGCTACACCTTC. Its protein product is CASSPRDRANYGYTF.

This chain uses TRBV15 with TRBJ2-1; 9 nucleotides align to TRBD2. Looked up from germline, CDR1 is LNHNV and CDR2 is YYDKDF (reference sequence). Trimming took 0 bases from V and 9 from J; bases not matched to a gene: 6. There are 15 residues in the CDR3. CDR3 in DNA: TGTGCCACCAGCAGAGATGCGGGAGGGCCGGCTGAGCAGTTCTTC. The encoded protein is CATSRDAGGPAEQFF. Looking up the rest from reference TRBV15 and TRBJ2-1 gives the full variable domain: DAMVIQNPRYQVTQFGKPVTLSCSQTLNHNVMYWYQQKSSQAPKLLFHYYDKDFNNEADTPDNFQSRRPNTSFCFLDIRSPGLGDTAMYLCATSRDAGGPAEQFFGPGTRLTVL.

This clone was detected only a few times. This chain joins TRBV7-9 and TRBJ2-7, with D possibly being TRBD2 (5 bases). Trimming left V 3 bases short and J 2 bases short, with 11 bases between. The germline V gene encodes CDR1 SEHNR and CDR2 FQNEAQ (reference sequence). There are 14 residues in the CDR3. CDR3 amino acids: CASSFGLAAYEQYF. CDR3 DNA: TGTGCCAGCAGCTTTGGCCTAGCCGCCTACGAGCAGTACTTC.

The V call is TRBV28, the J call TRBJ2-7; D not certain. The V gene's germline CDR1 is MDHEN and CDR2 SYDVKM. This CDR3 contains 12 residues. V lost 4 bases, J lost 7 bases, and 11 bases lay in between. The CDR3 region has the DNA TGTGCCAGCAGTTCAACACCCAGAGAGCAGTACTTC. It encodes CASSSTPREQYF.

This clone was seen more than once but under ten times. The rearrangement joins TRBV5-1 to TRBJ2-7; 9 bases align to TRBD2. The CDR3 is 14 residues long. V lost 5 bases and J lost 2; bases outside the gene matches: 5. The germline CDR1 and CDR2 sequences are SGHRS and YFSETQ. CDR3 sequence: CASRSVAGAYEQYF. In DNA form, the CDR3 reads TGCGCCAGCAGGAGTGTAGCGGGAGCCTACGAGCAGTACTTC.